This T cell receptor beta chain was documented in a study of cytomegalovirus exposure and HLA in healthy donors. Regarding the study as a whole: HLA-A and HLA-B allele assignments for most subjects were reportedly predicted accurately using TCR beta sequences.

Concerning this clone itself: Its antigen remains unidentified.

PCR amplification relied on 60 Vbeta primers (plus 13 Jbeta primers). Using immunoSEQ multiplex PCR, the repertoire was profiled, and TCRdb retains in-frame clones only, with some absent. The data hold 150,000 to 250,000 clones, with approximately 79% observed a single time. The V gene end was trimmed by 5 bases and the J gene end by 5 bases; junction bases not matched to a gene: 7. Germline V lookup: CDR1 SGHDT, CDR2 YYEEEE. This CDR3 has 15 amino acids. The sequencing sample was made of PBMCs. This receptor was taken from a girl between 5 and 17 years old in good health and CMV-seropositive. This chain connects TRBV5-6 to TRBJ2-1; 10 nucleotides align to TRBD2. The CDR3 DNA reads TGTGCCAGCAGTTTCACTAGCGGGGTAAACAATGAGCAGTTCTTC. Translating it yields CASSFTSGVNNEQFF.